The rows below give T cell receptor beta chains drawn from one sample of a study of tumor T cells in aggressive B-cell lymphoma. Some clones are missing from TCRdb's copy, which holds only in-frame ones; the method was immunoSEQ multiplex PCR. The profile shows a few thousand clones, 87% of them singletons. Material for sequencing was tumor tissue. The receptor source for this set is an adult with diffuse large B cell lymphoma. The CDR3 runs from the conserved cysteine through the conserved F or W. A D gene is named only where the DNA matches it firmly. Clone size is shown for a subset of rows, as once, few, many or a class of expanded clone.

>TRBD1|TRBV27|.|TRBJ1-2
CASSLRGLAYGYTF
TGTGCCAGCAGTTTAAGGGGGCTCGCCTATGGCTACACCTTC
>.|TRBV5-1|few|TRBJ1-4
CASSLVGRAVNEKLFF
TGCGCCAGCAGCTTGGTGGGGAGGGCTGTTAATGAAAAACTGTTTTTT
>TRBD1|TRBV11-2|.|TRBJ1-1
CASSLSTGGITEAFF
TGTGCCAGCAGCTTAAGTACAGGGGGGATCACTGAAGCTTTCTTT
>.|TRBV2|.|TRBJ2-3
CASSEEGYYRTDTQYF
TGTGCCAGCAGTGAAGAGGGGTACTATCGAACAGATACGCAGTATTTT
>.|TRBV18|.|TRBJ2-7
CASSPRATGQSYEQYF
TGTGCCAGCTCACCACGGGCCACGGGACAATCCTACGAGCAGTACTTC
>.|TRBV30|.|TRBJ2-4
CAWGGGLLSKNIQYF
TGTGCCTGGGGTGGGGGGCTATTGTCCAAAAACATTCAGTACTTC
>.|TRBV4-1|.|TRBJ2-3
CASSQVQGSTDTQYF
TGCGCCAGCAGCCAAGTTCAGGGTAGCACAGATACGCAGTATTTT
>.|TRBV5-5|.|TRBJ2-7
CASSHGLSGSYEQYF
TGTGCCAGCAGCCACGGACTTTCAGGCTCCTACGAGCAGTACTTC
>TRBD1|TRBV5-1|.|TRBJ2-1
CASSLNMGQYNEQFF
TGCGCCAGCAGCTTGAATATGGGACAGTACAATGAGCAGTTCTTC
>.|TRBV11-2|.|TRBJ2-2
CASSFGGHNTGELFF
TGTGCCAGCAGCTTTGGGGGACATAATACCGGGGAGCTGTTTTTT
>.|TRBV5-1|.|TRBJ1-2
CANSLGAGNYGYTF
TGCGCCAACAGCTTGGGTGCAGGGAACTATGGCTACACCTTC
>TRBD1|TRBV4-2|.|TRBJ1-2
CASSQGQGGYGYTF
TGTGCCAGCAGCCAAGGACAGGGTGGCTATGGCTACACCTTC
>.|TRBV5-1|.|TRBJ2-7
CASSLGGTAYEQYF
TGCGCCAGCAGCTTGGGGGGCACCGCCTACGAGCAGTACTTC
>TRBD1|TRBV19|.|TRBJ2-3
CASSNHRGSDTQYF
TGTGCCAGTAGTAATCACAGGGGTTCAGATACGCAGTATTTT
>.|TRBV10-3|.|TRBJ1-1
CAISEFGSPNTEAFF
TGTGCCATCAGTGAGTTCGGGAGTCCGAACACTGAAGCTTTCTTT
>TRBD2|TRBV4-1|.|TRBJ2-3
CASSTQRGGTDTQYF
TGCGCCAGCAGCACCCAGCGGGGGGGCACAGATACGCAGTATTTT
>.|TRBV6-1|.|TRBJ2-7
CATGYREGANEQYF
TGTGCCACCGGATACCGGGAGGGGGCTAACGAGCAGTACTTC
>TRBD1|TRBV6-6|.|TRBJ2-5
CASSFDRVQETQYF
TGTGCCAGCAGTTTCGACAGGGTTCAAGAGACCCAGTACTTC
>TRBD2|TRBV27|.|TRBJ2-1
CASRGGLAGGYEQFF
TGTGCCAGCAGAGGAGGACTAGCGGGGGGGTATGAGCAGTTCTTC
>TRBD1|TRBV10-2|.|TRBJ1-3
CASSWTGNSGNTIYF
TGCGCCAGCAGCTGGACAGGGAACTCTGGAAACACCATATATTTT
>TRBD2|TRBV14|.|TRBJ2-1
CASSIWTSGGAGNEQFF
TGTGCCAGCAGCATCTGGACTAGCGGGGGGGCGGGCAATGAGCAGTTCTTC
>TRBD1|TRBV10-3|.|TRBJ1-6
CAILDRKNSPLHF
TGTGCCATACTGGACAGGAAAAATTCACCCCTCCACTTT
>.|TRBV27|.|TRBJ1-4
CASFGRGSEKLFF
TGTGCCAGCTTCGGGAGGGGGTCCGAAAAACTGTTTTTT
>.|TRBV11-2|.|TRBJ2-3
CASSLGGGVADTQYF
TGTGCCAGCAGCTTAGGGGGGGGCGTCGCAGATACGCAGTATTTT
>.|TRBV5-1|.|TRBJ2-7
CASSLAITGSYEQYF
TGCGCCAGCAGCTTGGCAATAACGGGGTCCTACGAGCAGTACTTC
>.|TRBV11-2|.|TRBJ2-7
CASSLGPAGSYEQYF
TGTGCCAGCAGCTTAGGGCCAGCGGGCTCCTACGAGCAGTACTTC
>TRBD2|TRBV5-1|.|TRBJ2-7
CASSLAGVYEQYF
TGCGCCAGCAGCCTAGCGGGAGTCTACGAGCAGTACTTC
>.|TRBV11-2|.|TRBJ1-2
CASSLDRTLCTF
TGTGCCAGCAGCCTCGACAGGACCCTTTGCACCTTC
>.|TRBV7-2|.|TRBJ2-7
CASSLVAGYEQYF
TGTGCCAGCAGCTTAGTTGCAGGGTACGAGCAGTACTTC